The 8 T cell receptor beta chains reported below all come from one sample, sequenced in a study of blood T cell repertoires in COVID-19. The table came from immunoSEQ multiplex PCR; TCRdb's copy has only in-frame clones and leaves some out. Here the sample spans 59,000 or so clones, around 78% being singletons. The source material was peripheral blood. These receptor sequences come from a human donor in a cohort sampled during active COVID-19.

The chain employs TRBV18 and TRBJ1-5; D remains ambiguous. Germline lookup yields CDR1 KGHSH and CDR2 LQKENI. This CDR3 spans 14 amino acids. The germline V and J ends were trimmed by 5 bases and 7 bases, with 15 bases remaining between them. This chain's CDR3 is CASSSGNPGQPQHF. The CDR3, as DNA: TGTGCCAGCTCATCCGGGAACCCAGGCCAGCCCCAGCATTTT.

This clone was seen a few times. The rearrangement joins TRBV19 to TRBJ2-3, with TRBD1 matching over 8 bases. The trim removed 6 bases at V and 1 base at J, leaving 9 bases unmatched. The CDR3 runs 16 residues. Germline V gene data show CDR1 as LNHDA and CDR2 as SQIVND (reference sequence). Here the CDR3 DNA reads TGTGCCAGTAGAGTAGGGTCCAGGGGGCGCACAGATACGCAGTATTTT. Translating gives CASRVGSRGRTDTQYF.

V gene TRBV4-2 combines with J gene TRBJ2-7; D gene ambiguous. The V gene lost 0 bases and the J gene lost 4 bases, with 7 bases spanning the gap. Per the germline V gene, CDR1 is LGHNA and CDR2 is YNFKEQ. This CDR3 has 13 residues. In DNA form, the CDR3 reads TGTGCCAGCAGCCAAGATCCCAAATACGAGCAGTACTTC. Translating it yields CASSQDPKYEQYF.

V usage is TRBV10-3 and J usage is TRBJ2-1; D call uncertain. CDR3 size: 15 residues. Trimming cost V 2 bases and J 4 bases, with 12 bases left between them. CDR1 is ENHRY and CDR2 is SYGVKD in the germline V gene. The CDR3 loop is CAISEASVAYNEQFF. CDR3 in DNA: TGTGCCATCAGTGAGGCGTCGGTTGCGTACAATGAGCAGTTCTTC.

In this sample, this clone turned up once. CDR3 coding DNA: TGTGCCAGCAGCCGGGACAGCTATGGCTACACCTTC. Protein product: CASSRDSYGYTF. V and J are TRBV3-1 (or the pseudogene TRBV3-2) and TRBJ1-2, with TRBD1 matching 7 bases. Germline V gene lookup returns CDR1 LGHDT and CDR2 YNNKEL (reference sequence). CDR3 size: 12 residues. The junction had 0 bases not matched to a gene; V was cut back by 4 bases and J by 4 bases.

This chain links TRBV7-2 with TRBJ1-1, with no clear D. The CDR3 length is 14 residues. Germline V gene sequence: CDR1 SGHTA, CDR2 FQGNSA. V was trimmed by 3 bases and J by 4 bases, leaving 12 bases between them. In nucleotides, the CDR3 is TGTGCCAGCAGCTTCAAACCCGGAGGCACTGAAGCTTTCTTT. It yields the protein CASSFKPGGTEAFF. The full variable domain, with the rest looked up from reference TRBV7-2 and TRBJ1-1, is GAGVSQSPSNKVTEKGKDVELRCDPISGHTALYWYRQSLGQGLEFLIYFQGNSAPDKSGLPSDRFSAERTGGSVSTLTIQRTQQEDSAVYLCASSFKPGGTEAFFGQGTRLTVV.

The rearrangement joins TRBV28 to TRBJ1-4; weak D call: TRBD1 (6 bases). Trimming removed 2 bases from V and 4 bases from J, with 8 bases in between. The CDR3 runs 14 residues. CDR1 is MDHEN and CDR2 is SYDVKM in the germline V gene. The CDR3 spells CASSLRDINEKLFF. The CDR3 coding sequence is TGTGCCAGCAGTTTACGGGACATTAATGAAAAACTGTTTTTT.

The chain recombines TRBV7-2 with TRBJ2-7; 9 bases agree with TRBD2. V lost 4 bases and J lost 3; bases outside the gene matches: 7. The CDR3 totals 15 residues. Per the germline V gene, CDR1 is SGHTA and CDR2 is FQGNSA. CDR3 nucleotide sequence: TGTGCCAGCAGCTCGAATAGCGGGGGAGGCTACGAGCAGTACTTC. It is translated as CASSSNSGGGYEQYF.